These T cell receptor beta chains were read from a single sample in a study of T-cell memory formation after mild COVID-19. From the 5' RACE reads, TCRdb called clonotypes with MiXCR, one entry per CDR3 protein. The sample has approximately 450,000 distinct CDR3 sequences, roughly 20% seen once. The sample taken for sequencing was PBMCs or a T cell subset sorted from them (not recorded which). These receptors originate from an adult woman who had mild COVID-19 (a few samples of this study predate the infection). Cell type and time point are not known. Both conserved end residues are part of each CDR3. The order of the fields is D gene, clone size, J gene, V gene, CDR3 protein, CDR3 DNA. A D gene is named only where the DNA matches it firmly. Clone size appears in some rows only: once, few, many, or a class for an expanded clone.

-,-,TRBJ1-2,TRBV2,CASSESSYGYTF,TGTGCCAGCAGTGAAAGCAGCTATGGCTACACCTTC
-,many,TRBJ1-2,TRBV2,CASSGETAFYYGYTF,TGTGCCAGCAGTGGTGAGACAGCATTCTACTATGGCTACACCTTC
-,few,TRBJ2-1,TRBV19,CASSIAAGAGNEQFF,TGTGCCAGTAGTATCGCGGCAGGGGCGGGTAATGAGCAGTTCTTC
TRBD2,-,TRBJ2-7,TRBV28,CAIQGTSGRMYEQYF,TGTGCCATCCAGGGGACTAGCGGGAGGATGTACGAGCAGTACTTC
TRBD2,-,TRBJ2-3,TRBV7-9,CASSLYHLLAGGITDTQYF,TGTGCCAGCAGCTTGTACCATCTACTAGCGGGGGGTATCACAGATACGCAGTATTTT
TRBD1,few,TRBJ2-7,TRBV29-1,CSVLGGQDGYEQYF,TGCAGCGTCCTCGGTGGACAGGATGGCTACGAGCAGTACTTC
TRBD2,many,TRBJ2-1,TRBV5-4,CASSFGLAGTNEQFF,TGTGCCAGCAGCTTTGGACTAGCGGGGACCAATGAGCAGTTCTTC
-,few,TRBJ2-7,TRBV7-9,CASSLVGTRSYEQYF,TGTGCCAGCAGCTTAGTTGGCACCCGCTCCTACGAGCAGTACTTC
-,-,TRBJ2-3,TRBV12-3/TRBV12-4,CASLSSVDTQYF,TGTGCCAGCTTGTCCTCTGTGGATACGCAGTATTTT
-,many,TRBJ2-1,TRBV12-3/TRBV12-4,CASSDNEQFF,TGTGCCAGCAGTGACAATGAGCAGTTCTTC
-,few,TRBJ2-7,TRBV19,CASSTGRAYEQYF,TGTGCCAGTTCGACGGGCAGAGCCTACGAGCAGTACTTC
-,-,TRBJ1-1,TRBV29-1,CSFQQGNTEAFF,TGCAGCTTCCAACAGGGGAACACTGAAGCTTTCTTT
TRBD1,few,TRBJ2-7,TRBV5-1,CASSLHPPQGPLTYEQYF,TGCGCCAGCAGCCTCCACCCGCCACAGGGGCCCCTAACCTACGAGCAGTACTTC
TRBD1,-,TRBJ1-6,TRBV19,CASSAAGTGYSPLHF,TGTGCCAGTAGTGCCGCCGGGACAGGGTATTCACCCCTCCACTTT
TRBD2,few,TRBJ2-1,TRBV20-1,CSAISGLAGDLSYNEQFF,TGCAGTGCTATCTCCGGACTAGCGGGGGACCTCTCCTACAATGAGCAGTTCTTC
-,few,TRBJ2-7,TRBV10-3,CAISDTYEQYF,TGTGCCATCAGTGACACCTACGAGCAGTACTTC
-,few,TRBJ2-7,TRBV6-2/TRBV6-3,CASSYAGISYEQYF,TGTGCCAGCAGTTACGCAGGGATCTCCTACGAGCAGTACTTC
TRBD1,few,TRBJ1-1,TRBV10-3,CAIRGTVMNTEAFF,TGTGCCATCAGGGGGACAGTGATGAACACTGAAGCTTTCTTT
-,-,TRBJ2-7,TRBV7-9,CASSLGRGKGYEQYF,TGTGCCAGCAGCTTAGGCAGGGGTAAGGGTTACGAGCAGTACTTC
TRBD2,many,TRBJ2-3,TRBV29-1,CSVAGTSGSSSDTQYF,TGCAGCGTTGCCGGGACTAGCGGGAGTTCATCAGATACGCAGTATTTT
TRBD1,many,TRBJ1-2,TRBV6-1,CASSFEQGASGYTF,TGTGCCAGCAGTTTCGAACAGGGGGCGAGCGGCTACACCTTC
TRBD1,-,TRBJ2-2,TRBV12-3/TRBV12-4,CASSRQGAPPGELFF,TGTGCCAGCAGTCGACAGGGGGCCCCTCCCGGGGAGCTGTTTTTT
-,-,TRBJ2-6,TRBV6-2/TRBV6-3,CASSYPPTMLYGANVLTF,TGTGCCAGCAGTTACCCGCCTACTATGCTTTACGGGGCCAACGTCCTGACTTTC
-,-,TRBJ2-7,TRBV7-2,CASSLAGSGAEQYF,TGTGCCAGCAGCTTAGCCGGATCTGGGGCCGAGCAGTACTTC
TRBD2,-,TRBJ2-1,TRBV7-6,CASSRGGLAGANEQFF,TGTGCCAGCAGTCGGGGGGGGTTAGCGGGAGCCAATGAGCAGTTCTTC
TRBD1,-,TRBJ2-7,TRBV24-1,CATSPRDRGLYEQYF,TGTGCCACCAGTCCGCGGGACAGGGGACTCTACGAGCAGTACTTC
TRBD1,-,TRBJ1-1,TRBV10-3,CAISAGTGGIAEAFF,TGTGCCATCAGTGCGGGGACAGGGGGCATCGCTGAAGCTTTCTTT
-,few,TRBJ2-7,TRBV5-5,CASSYGQSIYEQYF,TGTGCCAGCAGCTACGGACAGAGCATCTACGAGCAGTACTTC
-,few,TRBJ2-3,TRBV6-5,CASSYKRLPGGFTDTQYF,TGTGCCAGCAGTTACAAGAGGTTACCGGGGGGCTTCACAGATACGCAGTATTTT
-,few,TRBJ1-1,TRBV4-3,CASSQDPGANTEAFF,TGCGCCAGCAGCCAAGATCCAGGGGCGAACACTGAAGCTTTCTTT
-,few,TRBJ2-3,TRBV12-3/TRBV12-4,CASSLVARTDTQYF,TGTGCCAGCAGTTTAGTGGCTCGCACAGATACGCAGTATTTT
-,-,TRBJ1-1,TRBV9,CASSVGGMNTEAFF,TGTGCCAGCAGCGTTGGAGGAATGAACACTGAAGCTTTCTTT
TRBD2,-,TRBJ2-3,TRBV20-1,CSAPISGALDTQYF,TGCAGTGCCCCTATTAGCGGGGCATTAGATACGCAGTATTTT
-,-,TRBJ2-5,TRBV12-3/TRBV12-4,CASSLLGTTETQYF,TGTGCCAGCAGTCTACTAGGGACGACAGAGACCCAGTACTTC
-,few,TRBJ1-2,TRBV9,CASRAGSHGYTF,TGTGCCAGCAGGGCGGGGAGCCATGGCTACACCTTC
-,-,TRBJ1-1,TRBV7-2,CASSLASAGTEAFF,TGTGCCAGCAGCTTAGCATCCGCGGGGACTGAAGCTTTCTTT
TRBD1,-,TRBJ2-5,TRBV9,CASSGGGQGQETQYF,TGTGCCAGCAGCGGTGGTGGACAGGGCCAAGAGACCCAGTACTTC
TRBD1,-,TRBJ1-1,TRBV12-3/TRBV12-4,CASALAGGAFF,TGTGCCAGCGCTCTCGCAGGGGGAGCTTTCTTT
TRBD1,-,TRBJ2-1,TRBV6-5,CASSPDRGLNNEQFF,TGTGCCAGCAGTCCTGACAGGGGATTGAACAATGAGCAGTTCTTC
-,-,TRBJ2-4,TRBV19,CASSSPTVFGKNIQYF,TGTGCCAGTAGTAGTCCAACGGTATTCGGCAAAAACATTCAGTACTTC
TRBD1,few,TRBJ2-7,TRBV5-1,CASSPPGGQGIYEQYF,TGCGCCAGCAGCCCCCCAGGGGGACAGGGGATCTACGAGCAGTACTTC
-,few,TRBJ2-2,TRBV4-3,CASSHGSGGGELFF,TGCGCCAGCAGCCATGGGTCCGGCGGCGGGGAGCTGTTTTTT
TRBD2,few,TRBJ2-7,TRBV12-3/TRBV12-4,CASRPRTSGRWDEQYF,TGTGCCAGCAGGCCTAGAACTAGCGGGAGATGGGACGAGCAGTACTTC
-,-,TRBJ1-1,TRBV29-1,CSVEAPSTEAFF,TGCAGCGTTGAAGCACCTAGCACTGAAGCTTTCTTT
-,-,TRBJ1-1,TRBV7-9,CASSLGLAEAFF,TGTGCCAGCAGCTTGGGGTTGGCTGAAGCTTTCTTT
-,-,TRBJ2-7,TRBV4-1,CASSPSSASGYYEQYF,TGCGCCAGCAGCCCATCTAGCGCTTCGGGGTACTACGAGCAGTACTTC
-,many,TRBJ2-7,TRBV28,CASSSTIREQYF,TGTGCCAGCAGTTCTACGATTCGGGAGCAGTACTTC
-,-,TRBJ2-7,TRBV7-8,CASSLGLTTTYEQYF,TGTGCCAGCAGCTTGGGACTGACAACCACCTACGAGCAGTACTTC
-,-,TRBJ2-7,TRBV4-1,CASRGESAYEQYF,TGCGCCAGCAGGGGGGAGTCAGCCTACGAGCAGTACTTC
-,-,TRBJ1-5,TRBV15,CATSRADFQPQHF,TGTGCCACCAGCAGGGCCGATTTCCAGCCCCAGCATTTT
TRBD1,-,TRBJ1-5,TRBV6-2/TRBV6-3,CASSGDRGYSNQPQHF,TGTGCCAGCAGTGGGGACAGGGGATATAGCAATCAGCCCCAGCATTTT
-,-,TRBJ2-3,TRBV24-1,CATSDLHGAGTDTQYF,TGTGCCACCAGTGATTTGCATGGGGCAGGCACAGATACGCAGTATTTT
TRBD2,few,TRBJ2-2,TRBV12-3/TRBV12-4,CASSDETSGGVGELFF,TGTGCCAGCAGCGACGAGACTAGCGGGGGGGTCGGGGAGCTGTTTTTT
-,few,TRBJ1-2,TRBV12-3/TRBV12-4,CASSRDINYGYTF,TGTGCCAGCAGTCGCGACATAAACTATGGCTACACCTTC